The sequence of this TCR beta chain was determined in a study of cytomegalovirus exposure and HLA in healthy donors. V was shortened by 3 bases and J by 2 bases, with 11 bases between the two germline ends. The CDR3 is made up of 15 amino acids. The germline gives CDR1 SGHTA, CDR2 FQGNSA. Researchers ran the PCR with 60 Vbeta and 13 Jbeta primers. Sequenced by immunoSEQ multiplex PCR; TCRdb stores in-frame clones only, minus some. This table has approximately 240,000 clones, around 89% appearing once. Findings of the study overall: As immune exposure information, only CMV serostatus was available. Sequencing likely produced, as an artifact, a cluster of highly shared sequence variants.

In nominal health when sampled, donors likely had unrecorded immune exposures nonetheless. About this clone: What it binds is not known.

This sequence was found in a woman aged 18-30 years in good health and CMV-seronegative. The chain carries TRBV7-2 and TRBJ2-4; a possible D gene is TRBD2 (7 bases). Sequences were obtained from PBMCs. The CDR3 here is CASSFTGGSKNIQYF. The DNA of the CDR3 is TGTGCCAGCAGCTTCACGGGGGGCTCCAAAAACATTCAGTACTTC. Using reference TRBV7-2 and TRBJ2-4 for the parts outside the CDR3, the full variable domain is GAGVSQSPSNKVTEKGKDVELRCDPISGHTALYWYRQSLGQGLEFLIYFQGNSAPDKSGLPSDRFSAERTGGSVSTLTIQRTQQEDSAVYLCASSFTGGSKNIQYFGAGTRLSVL.